This T cell receptor beta chain was captured in a study of persistence of HIV-infected CD4 T cells. Study in general: Isolated cells were CMV- and HIV-1 Gag-responding CD4+ T cells.

The libraries were made with immunoSEQ version 4 in survey mode. Assay used: immunoSEQ multiplex PCR; TCRdb lists only in-frame clones, some missing. The sample lists approximately 31,000 clones, about 80% occurring once. Trimming at V came to 8 bases and at J to 2 bases, leaving 3 bases not matched to a gene. Looked up from germline, CDR1 is SNHLY and CDR2 is FYNNEI. The CDR3 loop spans 14 amino acids. The stimulus was lysate of CMV-infected fibroblasts, approximately 9.6 ug/mL. Memory cells lacking CD40L and CD69 with high CD45RO were sorted. Comments on this clone: Antigen: not known.

The origin of this receptor is an adult woman with HIV who was CMV-seropositive. The chain uses TRBV2 and TRBJ2-3; 11 nucleotides match TRBD2. The sample here was CD4+ T cells sorted from PBMCs after approximately 19-hour stimulation, taken from a patient who received antiretroviral therapy. CDR3 in amino acids: CASGGLAVTDTQYF. The CDR3 DNA sequence: TGTGCCAGCGGGGGACTAGCGGTCACAGATACGCAGTATTTT.